The 30 T cell receptor beta chains presented below share a single source sample, sequenced in a study of T cell clonality in common variable immunodeficiency. Generated by immunoSEQ multiplex PCR, the TCRdb table keeps only in-frame clones and is missing some. Altogether about 12,000 clones were found in the sample, and no singletons occur. Study conclusions and caveats: Fewer deletions and N-nucleotide insertions were reportedly seen in common variable immunodeficiency TCR beta sequences.

No antigen has been assigned to these receptors. Sequencing was performed on peripheral blood mononuclear cells. All receptors derive from a human donor with common variable immunodeficiency.

This clone turned up a few times. The read terminates 3 residues before the CDR3 end, so the remaining end is supplied by the germline J gene. The chain employs TRBV5-1 and TRBJ2-3; D might be TRBD1 (5 bases). V was trimmed by 0 bases and J by 0 bases, leaving 8 bases between them. The CDR3 length is 15 residues. CDR1 is SGHRS and CDR2 is YFSETQ in the germline V gene. CDR3 residues: CASSLEGASTDTQYF. CDR3 DNA (partial): TGCGCCAGCAGCTTGGAAGGGGCTAGCACAGATACG.

Regarding this clone: The observed sequence ends 3 residues before the CDR3 terminus, with the missing tail filled in from the germline J gene. The chain couples TRBV18 to TRBJ1-3; tentative D call: TRBD1 (6 bases). CDR1 and CDR2 from the germline V gene are KGHSH and LQKENI. Trimming took off 0 bases at V and 0 bases at J, with 9 bases between the two ends. The CDR3 is 16 amino acids. This chain's CDR3 is CASSPPGHPSGNTIYF. CDR3 DNA, as far as it was read: TGTGCCAGCTCACCACCGGGACATCCCTCTGGAAACACC.

A note on this clone: The read finishes 3 residues shy of the CDR3 end, and the germline J gene is used to complete it. This chain joins TRBV19 and TRBJ1-2, with D possibly being TRBD1 (6 bases). This CDR3 contains 14 residues. The ends were cut back, 6 bases at V and 4 bases at J, with 15 bases in the middle. Germline V gene lookup returns CDR1 LNHDA and CDR2 SQIVND (reference sequence). The CDR3: CASRVQGTSYGYTF. The DNA read from the CDR3 is TGTGCCAGTAGGGTACAGGGTACAAGCTATGGC.

Of note for this clone: The DNA ends 3 residues before the CDR3 does, and the rest of the CDR3 is filled in from the germline J gene. This chain uses TRBV7-8 with TRBJ2-7; D unclear. CDR1 and CDR2 from the germline V gene are SGHVS and FQNEAQ. The V end was cut by 1 base, the J end by 1 base, with 11 bases between. The CDR3 totals 15 residues. The CDR3 bases that were read are TGTGCCAGCAGCTTAGAGGCCTTACCTTCCTACGAG. It codes for CASSLEALPSYE. The CDR3 in full is CASSLEALPSYEQYF.

This clone was observed many times. The sequenced fragment ends 3 residues before the CDR3 boundary, so the rest is inferred from the germline J gene. V and J are TRBV13 and TRBJ2-1; 14 nucleotides line up with TRBD2. Looked up from germline, CDR1 is PRHDT and CDR2 is FYEKMQ (reference sequence). This CDR3 is 17 amino acids long. V lost 4 bases to trimming and J lost 5 bases; unmatched junction nucleotides: 7. The covered CDR3 bases are TGTGCCAGCAGCTCCCGGACTAGCGGGGGGCGTAACAATGAG. Its translation: CASSSRTSGGRNNE. The full CDR3 reads CASSSRTSGGRNNEQFF.

Worth noting for this clone: The read terminates 3 residues before the CDR3 end, so the remaining end is supplied by the germline J gene. J is TRBJ1-1 and V is TRBV19, with unresolved D. Germline values: CDR1 LNHDA, CDR2 SQIVND (reference sequence). V was shortened by 4 bases and J by 2 bases, with 14 bases between the two germline ends. The CDR3 runs 15 residues. The chain's CDR3 is CASSSQATKNTEAFF. The sequenced CDR3 bases are TGTGCCAGTAGTAGTCAGGCCACCAAAAACACTGAA. Full variable domain (rest looked up from reference TRBV19 and TRBJ1-1): DGGITQSPKYLFRKEGQNVTLSCEQNLNHDAMYWYRQDPGQGLRLIYYSQIVNDFQKGDIAEGYSVSREKKESFPLTVTSAQKNPTAFYLCASSSQATKNTEAFFGQGTRLTVV.

Comments on this clone: The CDR3 end is not reached by the read, which stops 3 residues before it; the germline J gene fills it in. The chain combines TRBV7-6 with TRBJ2-1, with D possibly matching TRBD2 (6 bases). CDR3 size: 16 residues. Germline lookup yields CDR1 SGHVS and CDR2 FNYEAQ. V lost 1 base and J lost 2, with 12 bases in between. The DNA read from the CDR3 is TGTGCCAGCAGCTTAGTAGGCGGCGGGGCCTACAATGAG. Encoded protein: CASSLVGGGAYNE. From start to end, the CDR3 is CASSLVGGGAYNEQFF.

This clone was observed a handful of times. The junction departs from germline at one end; a sequencing error may be responsible. The read comes to an end 3 residues before the CDR3 does, leaving the germline J gene to fill in the end. The chain joins TRBV30 to TRBJ1-5; tentative D call: TRBD1 (5 bases). Germline V lookup: CDR1 GTSNPN, CDR2 SVGIG (reference sequence). The CDR3 is 13 amino acids. The chain's CDR3 is CAGRWGGNQPQHF. The sequenced part of the CDR3 DNA is TGTGCCGGGAGGTGGGGGGGCAATCAGCCC.

This clone appeared a few times. The CDR3 extends 3 residues past the end of the read, so its final part is completed from the germline J gene. The chain links TRBV20-1 to TRBJ1-6; TRBD1 aligns across 7 bases. CDR1 DFQATT and CDR2 SNEGSKA come from the germline V gene (reference sequence). There are 13 residues in the CDR3. The part of the CDR3 DNA that was read is TGCAGTGCTAGGGACGACAGGGTGGATCCC. As protein: CSARDDRVDP. The complete CDR3 reads CSARDDRVDPLHF.

This clone is judged medium-sized. The DNA read from the CDR3 is TGCAGCGAAAAACCACAGGGGGTCTCCTACAATGAG. Protein sequence: CSEKPQGVSYNE. The CDR3 in its entirety is CSEKPQGVSYNEQFF. V usage is TRBV29-1 and J usage is TRBJ2-1, with TRBD1 identical over 8 bases. Read data end 3 residues before the CDR3 end; the end is taken from the germline J gene. With V trimmed by 7 bases and J by 0 bases, 8 bases remained unmatched. Per germline, CDR1 SQVTM and CDR2 ANQGSEA. This CDR3 is built from 15 residues.

This clone was seen a handful of times. The read falls 3 residues short of the CDR3 end, and the missing part is taken from the germline J gene. The V and J genes are TRBV5-1 and TRBJ1-6; D is possibly TRBD1 (5 bases). V shed 0 bases and J shed 4 bases, with 8 bases lying between them. The CDR3 sequence is 15 residues long. In germline, CDR1 is SGHRS, CDR2 YFSETQ. The CDR3 bases that were read are TGCGCCAGCAGCTTGGGTTCAGGGTATAATTCACCC. This sequence encodes CASSLGSGYNSP. The CDR3 as a whole reads CASSLGSGYNSPLHF.

There are a few counts of this clone. An end of the junction differs from the germline gene, which may be a read error. Read data end 3 residues before the CDR3 end; the end is taken from the germline J gene. The chain is built from TRBV7-9 and TRBJ2-7; 9 nucleotides agree with TRBD1. CDR1 and CDR2 (germline): SEHNR, FQNEAQ (reference sequence). This CDR3 has 14 residues. CDR3 residues: CSSSRRDRAYEQYF. CDR3 DNA, as far as it was read: TGTTCCAGCAGCCGACGGGACAGGGCTTACGAG. Looking up the rest from reference TRBV7-9 and TRBJ2-7 gives the full variable domain: DTGVSQNPRHKITKRGQNVTFRCDPISEHNRLYWYRQTLGQGPEFLTYFQNEAQLEKSRLLSDRFSAERPKGSFSTLEIQRTEQGDSAMYLCSSSRRDRAYEQYFGPGTRLTVT.

This clone has more than one count but fewer than ten. The sequence runs out 3 residues before the end of the CDR3; the remainder is reconstructed from the germline J gene. The rearrangement uses TRBV7-2 and TRBJ2-5; TRBD2 matches at 9 bases. CDR1 is SGHTA, CDR2 FQGNSA, per germline. This CDR3 region has 14 residues. V lost 5 bases and J lost 5; bases outside the gene matches: 6. The sequenced part of the CDR3 DNA is TGTGCCAGCAGCGCCGGGACTAGCCCGGAGACC. Amino acids: CASSAGTSPET. The full CDR3 protein is CASSAGTSPETQYF. Complete variable domain (other parts from reference TRBV7-2 and TRBJ2-5): GAGVSQSPSNKVTEKGKDVELRCDPISGHTALYWYRQSLGQGLEFLIYFQGNSAPDKSGLPSDRFSAERTGGSVSTLTIQRTQQEDSAVYLCASSAGTSPETQYFGPGTRLLVL.

This clone was seen more than once but under ten times. The CDR3 end falls 3 residues outside the read, so it is completed with the germline J gene. This chain uses TRBV19 with TRBJ1-1, with D uncertain. CDR1 is LNHDA, CDR2 SQIVND, per germline (reference sequence). The V and J ends lost 3 bases and 6 bases respectively, with 8 bases between them. This CDR3 spans 12 amino acids. CDR3 protein: CASSILRSEAFF. The part of the CDR3 DNA that was read is TGTGCCAGTAGTATCCTCCGTTCTGAA.

This clone was seen a few times. The missing CDR3 end, 3 residues past where the read stops, is filled in from the germline J gene. The chain has TRBV19 and TRBJ2-7; TRBD1 agrees at 10 bases. The CDR3 length is 15 residues. Looked up from germline, CDR1 is LNHDA and CDR2 is SQIVND (reference sequence). V was pared by 3 bases and J by 6 bases, with 8 bases of the junction left unmatched. CDR3 in amino acids: CASSIDRDRGSEQYF. The DNA read from the CDR3 is TGTGCCAGTAGTATCGACCGGGACAGGGGATCCGAG.

This clone occurred a few times. The read gets to within 3 residues of the CDR3 end, and the germline J gene fills in the rest. The chain links TRBV19 to TRBJ1-2; possible D gene TRBD1, 5 bases. The CDR3 is 13 residues long. Germline-derived CDR1 and CDR2 are LNHDA and SQIVND (reference sequence). V shed 5 bases and J shed 4 bases, with 11 bases lying between them. The DNA read from the CDR3 is TGTGCCAGTAGTTATCGACAGAGCTATGGC. Residues: CASSYRQSYG. The CDR3 reads in full as CASSYRQSYGYTF.

This clone was found many times. The CDR3 end is not reached by the read, which stops 3 residues before it; the germline J gene fills it in. The chain combines TRBV7-3 with TRBJ2-7; D perhaps matches TRBD2 (6 bases). There are 11 residues in the CDR3. Trimming removed 4 bases at V and 6 bases at J, with 7 bases between. CDR1 and CDR2 from the germline V gene are SGHTA and FQGTGA. The DNA read from the CDR3 is TGTGCCAGCAGCTCCGGGGGCGAG. It codes for CASSSGGE. The CDR3 reads in full as CASSSGGEQYF.

On this clone itself: With the read ending 3 residues before the CDR3 end, the germline J gene is used to fill in that end. The chain employs TRBV6-2 or TRBV6-3 and TRBJ2-5; 13 positions match TRBD2. The ends lost 7 bases at V and 7 bases at J; junction bases unmatched: 15. Germline V gene data show CDR1 as MNHEY and CDR2 as SVGEGT. The CDR3 is 17 amino acids. The CDR3 spells CASNPIRLAGGSATQYF. The CDR3 DNA, read in part, is TGTGCCAGCAACCCTATACGACTAGCGGGGGGCTCAGCGACC.

This clone is labeled as medium-sized (0.01 to 0.1%). The CDR3 goes on 3 residues after the read ends, and that part is filled in from the germline J gene. V usage is TRBV6-7 and J usage is TRBJ2-5; TRBD2 is a possible D gene (5 bases). TRBV6-7 is filed as an ORF, its function uncertain. This CDR3 spans 16 amino acids. The V gene lost 10 bases and the J gene lost 1 base, with 22 bases spanning the gap. This CDR3 is CATRRPSAGAQETQYF. The CDR3 bases that were read are TGTGCCACCCGAAGGCCGTCGGCGGGCGCCCAAGAGACC.

This clone is termed medium-sized. The read finishes 3 residues shy of the CDR3 end, and the germline J gene is used to complete it. The chain carries TRBV12-3 or TRBV12-4 and TRBJ1-2, with 7 bases identical to TRBD1. V was pared by 0 bases and J by 0 bases, with 1 base of the junction left unmatched. CDR3 size: 15 residues. The part of the CDR3 DNA that was read is TGTGCCAGCAGTTTAGCGGGACAGACTAACTATGGC. It codes for CASSLAGQTNYG. The whole CDR3 sequence reads CASSLAGQTNYGYTF.

This clone has a handful of counts. Sequencing ends 3 residues short of the CDR3 end; the germline J gene provides the rest. The chain uses TRBV6-1 and TRBJ1-5; tentative D call: TRBD1 (5 bases). The V and J ends lost 3 bases and 1 base respectively, with 10 bases between them. The CDR3 runs 15 residues. Germline lookup yields CDR1 MNHNS and CDR2 SASEGT. The covered CDR3 bases are TGTGCCAGCAGTGAGCAGGGTAACAGCAATCAGCCC. This gives the protein CASSEQGNSNQP. The whole CDR3 protein reads CASSEQGNSNQPQHF.

This clone was detected ten times or more. Read sequence stops 3 residues before the CDR3 end, and the germline J gene provides the missing end. This chain connects TRBV20-1 to TRBJ2-1; D gene uncertain. The CDR3 contains 13 residues. V gave up 3 bases and J gave up 1 base, with 7 bases separating them. From germline, CDR1 is DFQATT and CDR2 SNEGSKA (reference sequence). The DNA read from the CDR3 is TGCAGTGCTAGTAGCCATTCCTACAATGAG. Its protein is CSASSHSYNE. From start to end, the CDR3 is CSASSHSYNEQFF.

With respect to this clone: The read terminates 3 residues before the CDR3 end, so the remaining end is supplied by the germline J gene. This chain links TRBV5-1 with TRBJ1-2, with D hard to call. Germline values: CDR1 SGHRS, CDR2 YFSETQ. This CDR3 has 12 residues. Trimming shortened V by 3 bases and J by 4 bases, and 7 bases separated the two germline ends. CDR3 DNA, as far as it was read: TGCGCCAGCAGCTCGCAGTCCTATGGC. Translation gives CASSSQSYG. The whole CDR3 protein reads CASSSQSYGYTF.

This clone was seen a few times. The CDR3 is cut off 3 residues early in the read; its end comes from the germline J gene. This rearrangement joins TRBV6-2 or TRBV6-3 to TRBJ2-5; 12 nucleotides align to TRBD2. The germline V gene encodes CDR1 MNHEY and CDR2 SVGEGT. V lost 6 bases and J lost 5; bases outside the gene matches: 4. The CDR3 is 14 amino acids. This CDR3 is CASRLLAGGETQYF. The sequenced CDR3 bases are TGTGCCAGCAGGCTTCTAGCGGGGGGGGAGACC.

By sample share, this clone is medium-sized (0.01 to 0.1%). Read coverage stops 3 residues before the CDR3 terminus; the germline J gene supplies the remainder. The rearrangement links TRBV19 to TRBJ2-3; 11 positions agree with TRBD2. Germline CDR1 is LNHDA and CDR2 is SQIVND (reference sequence). CDR3 length equals 16 residues. Trimming removed 6 bases from V and 2 bases from J; junction bases left unmatched: 7. The DNA read from the CDR3 is TGTGCCAGTAGGCAACTAGCGGGGGCCCCCACAGATACG. It codes for CASRQLAGAPTDT. The entire CDR3 reads CASRQLAGAPTDTQYF.

A word on this clone: The observed sequence ends 3 residues before the CDR3 terminus, with the missing tail filled in from the germline J gene. This chain links TRBV2 with TRBJ1-1; D ambiguous. The ends were cut back, 5 bases at V and 3 bases at J, with 10 bases in the middle. This CDR3 spans 13 amino acids. Looked up from germline, CDR1 is SNHLY and CDR2 is FYNNEI. CDR3: CASSIAWDTEAFF. The CDR3 DNA, read in part, is TGTGCCAGCAGTATAGCCTGGGACACTGAA.

Note on this clone: The read is 3 residues too short to cover the CDR3 end, so that end is filled in from the germline J gene. The chain joins TRBV19 to TRBJ1-5; 7 bases fit TRBD1. The CDR3 contains 14 residues. Germline-derived CDR1 and CDR2 are LNHDA and SQIVND (reference sequence). V gave up 5 bases and J gave up 5 bases; unmatched junction bases: 6. CDR3 residues: CASSVQGRHQPQHF. CDR3 DNA, as far as it was read: TGTGCCAGTAGTGTACAGGGGAGGCATCAGCCC.

This clone was found many times. From the germline J gene comes the end of the CDR3, since the read stops 3 residues before it. The V gene is TRBV18, the J gene TRBJ1-5, with 9 positions matching TRBD1. CDR3 length: 15 amino acids. V lost 3 bases, J lost 5 bases, and 5 bases stayed unmatched. Germline V gives CDR1 KGHSH, CDR2 LQKENI. The DNA read from the CDR3 is TGTGCCAGCTCACCTGCGGGACAGGGTTATCAGCCC. Translating gives CASSPAGQGYQP. The whole CDR3 reads CASSPAGQGYQPQHF.

This clone was observed a handful of times. The CDR3 is cut off 3 residues early in the read; its end comes from the germline J gene. The rearrangement uses TRBV30 and TRBJ2-6, with D uncertain. Germline loops: CDR1 GTSNPN, CDR2 SVGIG (reference sequence). Trimming shortened V by 2 bases and J by 4 bases, and 3 bases separated the two germline ends. The CDR3 extends over 12 amino acids. This CDR3 is CAWSLGANVLTF. The DNA read from the CDR3 is TGTGCCTGGAGTTTAGGGGCCAACGTC.

This clone has only a few counts. The observed sequence ends 3 residues before the CDR3 terminus, with the missing tail filled in from the germline J gene. V is TRBV7-9 and J is TRBJ2-6, with D uncertain. The CDR3 is made up of 14 amino acids. The V gene lost 1 base and the J gene lost 4 bases, with 5 bases spanning the gap. Germline V gives CDR1 SEHNR, CDR2 FQNEAQ (reference sequence). The CDR3 is CASSLETGANVLTF. Incomplete CDR3 DNA: TGTGCCAGCAGCTTAGAGACAGGGGCCAACGTC.